Ten or more counts support the clone carrying this T cell receptor (beta chain). Its matching antigen is unknown. CDR1 and CDR2 (germline): SGHTA, FQGNSA. There are 14 residues in the CDR3. Trimming removed 7 bases from V and 2 bases from J, with 15 bases in between. These data come from a study of T-cell reconstitution after alpha-beta-depleted transplantation in children. It was with unique molecular identifiers that the TCRbeta library was prepared. From the PCR reads, TCRdb called clonotypes with MiXCR, one entry per CDR3 protein. The repertoire holds approximately 650,000 distinct CDR3 sequences, with approximately 14% as singletons. Study-wide results and caveats: In some patients, recipient T cells and intrathymic progenitors surviving conditioning explained high day-60 diversity. At the one-year point after transplant, T-cell counts and TCRbeta diversity were found to come mostly from T cells that had been newly produced. Reports say that about two months after transplant, the alpha-beta T cells came out of several hundred graft clones that had expanded.

This sequence joins TRBV7-2 and TRBJ2-7, with unresolved D. Specimen: PBMCs, collected before TCRalphabeta/CD19-depleted stem cell transplant. The receptor comes from a girl aged 2 to 10 with congenital amegakaryocytic thrombocytopenia, due to receive a stem cell transplant. The DNA for the CDR3 is TGTGCCAGCAATCCCAACCGTTGGACCTACGAGCAGTACTTC. It specifies CASNPNRWTYEQYF.